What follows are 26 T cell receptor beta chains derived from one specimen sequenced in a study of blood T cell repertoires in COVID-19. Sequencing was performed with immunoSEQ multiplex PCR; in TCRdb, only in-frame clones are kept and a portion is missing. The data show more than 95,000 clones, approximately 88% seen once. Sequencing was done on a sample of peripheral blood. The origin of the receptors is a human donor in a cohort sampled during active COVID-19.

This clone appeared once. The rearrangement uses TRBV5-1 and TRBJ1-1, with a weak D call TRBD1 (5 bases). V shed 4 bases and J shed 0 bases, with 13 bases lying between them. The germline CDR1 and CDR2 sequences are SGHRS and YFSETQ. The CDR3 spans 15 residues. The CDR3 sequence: CASSEVGTLNTEAFF. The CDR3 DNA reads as TGCGCCAGCAGCGAGGTGGGGACTTTGAACACTGAAGCTTTCTTT.

As DNA, the CDR3 is TGCGCCAGCAGCCAGCGGACTAGCGGGGGGCCCCTACCCGGCACCGGGGAGCTGTTTTTT. Translating it yields CASSQRTSGGPLPGTGELFF. The chain combines TRBV5-1 with TRBJ2-2, with TRBD2 identical over 14 bases. This CDR3 has 20 amino acids. CDR1 is SGHRS and CDR2 is YFSETQ in the germline V gene. V lost 4 bases, J lost 4 bases, and 15 bases stayed unmatched.

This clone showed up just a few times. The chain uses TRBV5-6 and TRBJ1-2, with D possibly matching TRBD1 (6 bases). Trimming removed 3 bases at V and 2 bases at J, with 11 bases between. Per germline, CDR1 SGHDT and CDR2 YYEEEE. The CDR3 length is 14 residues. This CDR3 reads CASSWGQGNYGYTF. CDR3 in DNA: TGTGCCAGCAGCTGGGGGCAGGGGAACTATGGCTACACCTTC.

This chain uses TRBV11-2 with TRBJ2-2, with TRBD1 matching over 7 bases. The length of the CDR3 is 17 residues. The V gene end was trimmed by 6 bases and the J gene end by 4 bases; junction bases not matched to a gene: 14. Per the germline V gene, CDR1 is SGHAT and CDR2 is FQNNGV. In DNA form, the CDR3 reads TGTGCCAGCAGAGACCTGCCGCGCAGGGGGACCACCGGGGAGCTGTTTTTT. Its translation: CASRDLPRRGTTGELFF.

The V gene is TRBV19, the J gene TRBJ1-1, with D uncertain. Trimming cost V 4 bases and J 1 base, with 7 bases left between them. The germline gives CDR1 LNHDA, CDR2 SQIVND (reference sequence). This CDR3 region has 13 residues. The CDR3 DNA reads TGTGCCAGTAGTACTCAGTGGAACACTGAAGCTTTCTTT. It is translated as CASSTQWNTEAFF.

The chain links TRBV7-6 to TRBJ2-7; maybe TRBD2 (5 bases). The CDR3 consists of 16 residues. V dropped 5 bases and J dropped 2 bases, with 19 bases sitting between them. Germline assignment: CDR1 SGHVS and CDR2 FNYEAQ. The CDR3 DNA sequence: TGTGCCAGCAGCCCCACGGGGAGAAGAGGTCCCTACGAGCAGTACTTC. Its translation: CASSPTGRRGPYEQYF.

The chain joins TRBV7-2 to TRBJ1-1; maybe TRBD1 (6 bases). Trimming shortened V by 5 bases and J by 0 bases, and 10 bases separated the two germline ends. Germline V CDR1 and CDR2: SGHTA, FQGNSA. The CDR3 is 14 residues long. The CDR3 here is CASSMDRVNTEAFF. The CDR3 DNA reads TGTGCCAGCAGCATGGACAGAGTGAACACTGAAGCTTTCTTT.

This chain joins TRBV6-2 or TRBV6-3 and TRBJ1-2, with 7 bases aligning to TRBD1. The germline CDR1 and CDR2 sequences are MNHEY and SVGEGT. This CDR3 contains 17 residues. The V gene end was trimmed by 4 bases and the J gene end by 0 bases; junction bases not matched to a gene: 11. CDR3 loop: CASSSAGTVKPNYGYTF. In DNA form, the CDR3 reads TGTGCCAGCAGTTCCGCCGGGACAGTCAAACCTAACTATGGCTACACCTTC.

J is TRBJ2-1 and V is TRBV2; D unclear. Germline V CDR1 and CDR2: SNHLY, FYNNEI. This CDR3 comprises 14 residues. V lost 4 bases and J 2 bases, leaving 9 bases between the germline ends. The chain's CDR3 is CASSVQKTYNEQFF. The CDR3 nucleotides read TGTGCCAGCAGTGTACAGAAAACCTACAATGAGCAGTTCTTC.

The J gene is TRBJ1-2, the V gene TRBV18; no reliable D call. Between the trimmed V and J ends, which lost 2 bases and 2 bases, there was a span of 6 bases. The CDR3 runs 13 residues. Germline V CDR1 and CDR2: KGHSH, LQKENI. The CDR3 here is CASSPGSNYGYTF. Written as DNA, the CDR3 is TGTGCCAGCTCACCAGGGAGCAACTATGGCTACACCTTC.

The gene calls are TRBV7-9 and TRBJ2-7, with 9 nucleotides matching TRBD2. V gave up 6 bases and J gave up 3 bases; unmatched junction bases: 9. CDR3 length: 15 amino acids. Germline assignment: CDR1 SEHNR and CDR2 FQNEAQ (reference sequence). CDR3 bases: TGTGCCAGCAGACTGACTAGCGGAGCATACTACGAGCAGTACTTC. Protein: CASRLTSGAYYEQYF.

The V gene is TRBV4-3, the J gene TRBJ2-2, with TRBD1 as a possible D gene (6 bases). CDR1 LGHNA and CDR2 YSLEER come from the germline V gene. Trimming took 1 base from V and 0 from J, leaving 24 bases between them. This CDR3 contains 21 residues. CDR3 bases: TGCGCCAGCAGCCAAGTTCTTAGGGGGACACCCGGATGGGCGAACACCGGGGAGCTGTTTTTT. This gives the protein CASSQVLRGTPGWANTGELFF.

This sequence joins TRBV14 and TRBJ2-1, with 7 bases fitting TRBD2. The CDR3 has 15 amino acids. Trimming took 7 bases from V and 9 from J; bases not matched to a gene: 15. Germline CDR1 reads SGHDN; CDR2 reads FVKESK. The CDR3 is CASTRGAGERSEQFF. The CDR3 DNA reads TGTGCCAGCACCCGCGGCGCGGGAGAACGTAGTGAGCAGTTCTTC.

CDR3 sequence: CASSPSGERGNEQFF. DNA of the CDR3: TGTGCCAGCAGCCCCAGCGGAGAGCGGGGCAATGAGCAGTTCTTC. The rearrangement uses TRBV11-2 and TRBJ2-1, with 7 bases identical to TRBD2. The CDR3 is 15 residues long. From germline, CDR1 is SGHAT and CDR2 FQNNGV. V shed 5 bases, J shed 6 bases, and the junction held 10 bases outside the gene matches.

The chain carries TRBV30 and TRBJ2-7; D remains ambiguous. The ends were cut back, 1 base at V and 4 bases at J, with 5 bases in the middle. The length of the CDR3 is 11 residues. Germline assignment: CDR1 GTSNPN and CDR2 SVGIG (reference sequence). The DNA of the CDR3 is TGTGCCTGGAGTGACGGGTACGAGCAGTACTTC. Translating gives CAWSDGYEQYF. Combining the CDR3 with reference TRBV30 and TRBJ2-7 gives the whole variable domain SQTIHQWPATLVQPVGSPLSLECTVEGTSNPNLYWYRQAAGRGLQLLFYSVGIGQISSEVPQNLSASRPQDRQFILSSKKLLLSDSGFYLCAWSDGYEQYFGPGTRLTVT.

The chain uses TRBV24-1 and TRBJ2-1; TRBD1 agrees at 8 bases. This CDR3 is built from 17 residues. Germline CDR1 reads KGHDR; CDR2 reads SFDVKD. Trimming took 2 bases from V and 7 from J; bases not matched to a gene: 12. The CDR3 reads CATSDSIQGGIRNEQFF. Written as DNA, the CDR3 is TGTGCCACCAGTGATTCTATACAGGGGGGAATAAGGAATGAGCAGTTCTTC.

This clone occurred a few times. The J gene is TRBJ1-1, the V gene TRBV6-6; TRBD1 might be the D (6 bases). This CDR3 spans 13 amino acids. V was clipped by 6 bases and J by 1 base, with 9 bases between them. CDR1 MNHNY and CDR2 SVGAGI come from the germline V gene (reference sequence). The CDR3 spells CASSRGQNTEAFF. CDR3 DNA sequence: TGTGCCAGCAGCCGGGGACAGAACACTGAAGCTTTCTTT.

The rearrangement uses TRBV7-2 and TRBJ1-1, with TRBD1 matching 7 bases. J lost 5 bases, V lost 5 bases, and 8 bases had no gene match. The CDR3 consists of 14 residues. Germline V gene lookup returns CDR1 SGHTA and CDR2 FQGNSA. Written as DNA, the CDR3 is TGTGCCAGCAGCCAGACAGGGAGCAAGACTGAAGCTTTCTTT. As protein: CASSQTGSKTEAFF.

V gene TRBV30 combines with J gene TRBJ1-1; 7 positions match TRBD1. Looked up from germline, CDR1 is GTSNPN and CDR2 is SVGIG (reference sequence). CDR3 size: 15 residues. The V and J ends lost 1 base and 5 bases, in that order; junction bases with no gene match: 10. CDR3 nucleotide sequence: TGTGCCTGGAGTGATAAGGGGGCGCGTGGTACTGAAGCTTTCTTT. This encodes CAWSDKGARGTEAFF.

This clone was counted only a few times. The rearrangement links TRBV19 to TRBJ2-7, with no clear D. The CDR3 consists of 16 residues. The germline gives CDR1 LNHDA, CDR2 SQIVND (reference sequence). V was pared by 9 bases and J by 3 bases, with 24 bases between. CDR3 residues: CASRKTHGSLYYEQYF. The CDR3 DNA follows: TGTGCCAGCAGAAAGACTCACGGGTCCCTATACTACGAGCAGTACTTC.

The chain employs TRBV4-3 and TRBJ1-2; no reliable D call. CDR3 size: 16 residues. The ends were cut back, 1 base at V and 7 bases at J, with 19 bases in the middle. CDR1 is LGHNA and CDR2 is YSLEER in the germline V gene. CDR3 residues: CASSQVVGGSSGGYTF. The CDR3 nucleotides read TGCGCCAGCAGCCAAGTGGTAGGAGGATCCTCCGGTGGCTACACCTTC.

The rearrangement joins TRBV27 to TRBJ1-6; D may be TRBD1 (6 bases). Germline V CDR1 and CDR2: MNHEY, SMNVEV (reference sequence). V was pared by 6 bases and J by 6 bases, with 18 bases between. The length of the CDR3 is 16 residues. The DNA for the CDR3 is TGTGCCAGCAGCTCCCTGAGGGGGGGACTTAATTCACCCCTCCACTTT. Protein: CASSSLRGGLNSPLHF.

The DNA for the CDR3 is TGTGCCAGCACTCGGGAGTACGGCACAGATACGCAGTATTTT. This translates into CASTREYGTDTQYF. This chain connects TRBV2 to TRBJ2-3; D might be TRBD2 (6 bases). CDR1 is SNHLY and CDR2 is FYNNEI in the germline V gene. There are 14 residues in the CDR3. V was trimmed by 7 bases and J by 1 base, leaving 12 bases between them.

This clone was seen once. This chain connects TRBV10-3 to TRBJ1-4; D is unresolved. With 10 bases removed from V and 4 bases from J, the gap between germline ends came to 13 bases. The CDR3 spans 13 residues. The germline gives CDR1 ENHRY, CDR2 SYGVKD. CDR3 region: CATRGRDNEKLFF. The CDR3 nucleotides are TGTGCCACTAGAGGACGGGATAATGAAAAACTGTTTTTT.

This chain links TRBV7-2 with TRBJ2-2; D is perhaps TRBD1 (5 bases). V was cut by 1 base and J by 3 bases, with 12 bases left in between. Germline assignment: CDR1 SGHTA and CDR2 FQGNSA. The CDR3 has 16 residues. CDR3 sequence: CASSLVGRAYTGELFF. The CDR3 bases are TGTGCCAGCAGCTTAGTGGGCAGGGCCTACACCGGGGAGCTGTTTTTT.

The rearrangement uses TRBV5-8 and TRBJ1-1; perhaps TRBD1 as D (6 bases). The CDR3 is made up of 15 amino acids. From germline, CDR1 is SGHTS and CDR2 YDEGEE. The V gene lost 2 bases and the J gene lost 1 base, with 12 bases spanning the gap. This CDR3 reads CASSLWGLTNTEAFF. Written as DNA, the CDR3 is TGTGCCAGCAGCTTATGGGGGCTTACGAACACTGAAGCTTTCTTT.